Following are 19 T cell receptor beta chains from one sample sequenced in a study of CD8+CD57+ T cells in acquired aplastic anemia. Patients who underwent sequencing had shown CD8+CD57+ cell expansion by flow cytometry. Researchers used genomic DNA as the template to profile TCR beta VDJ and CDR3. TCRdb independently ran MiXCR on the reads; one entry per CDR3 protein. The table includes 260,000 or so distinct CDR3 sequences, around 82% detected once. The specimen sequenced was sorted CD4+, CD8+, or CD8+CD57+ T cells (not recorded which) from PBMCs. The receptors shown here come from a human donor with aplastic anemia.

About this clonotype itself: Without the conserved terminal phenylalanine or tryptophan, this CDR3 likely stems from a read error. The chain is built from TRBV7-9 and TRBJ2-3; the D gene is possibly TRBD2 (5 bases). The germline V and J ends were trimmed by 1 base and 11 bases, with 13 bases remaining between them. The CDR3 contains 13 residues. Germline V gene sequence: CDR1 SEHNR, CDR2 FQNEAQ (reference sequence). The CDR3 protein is CASSLGPGELQYC. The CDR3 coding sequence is TGTGCCAGCAGCTTAGGGCCCGGGGAGCTGCAGTATTGT.

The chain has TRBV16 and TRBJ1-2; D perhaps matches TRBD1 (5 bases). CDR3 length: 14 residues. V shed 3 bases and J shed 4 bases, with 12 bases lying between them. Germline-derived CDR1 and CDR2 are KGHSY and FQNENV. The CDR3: CASSQSLGVYGYTF. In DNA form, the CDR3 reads TGTGCCAGCAGCCAGAGCTTGGGGGTCTATGGCTACACCTTC.

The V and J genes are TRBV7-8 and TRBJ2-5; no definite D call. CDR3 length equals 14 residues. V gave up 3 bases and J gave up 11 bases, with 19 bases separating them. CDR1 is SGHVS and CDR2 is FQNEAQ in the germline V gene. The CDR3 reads CASSLGCSQDTQYF. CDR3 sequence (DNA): TGTGCCAGCAGCTTGGGCTGCAGCCAAGATACGCAGTACTTC.

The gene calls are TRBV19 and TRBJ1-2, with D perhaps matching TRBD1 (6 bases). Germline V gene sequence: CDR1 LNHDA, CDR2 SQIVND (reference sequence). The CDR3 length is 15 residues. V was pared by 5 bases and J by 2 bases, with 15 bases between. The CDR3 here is CASSPLGASNYGYTF. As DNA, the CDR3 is TGTGCCAGTAGTCCCTTGGGGGCATCGAACTATGGCTACACCTTC.

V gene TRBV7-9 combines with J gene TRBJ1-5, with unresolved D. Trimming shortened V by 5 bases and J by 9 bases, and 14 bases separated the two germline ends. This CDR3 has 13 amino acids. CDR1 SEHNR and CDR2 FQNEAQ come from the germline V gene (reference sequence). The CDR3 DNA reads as TGTGCCAGCAGCCATACAAGAACTCGGCCCCAGCATTTT. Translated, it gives CASSHTRTRPQHF.

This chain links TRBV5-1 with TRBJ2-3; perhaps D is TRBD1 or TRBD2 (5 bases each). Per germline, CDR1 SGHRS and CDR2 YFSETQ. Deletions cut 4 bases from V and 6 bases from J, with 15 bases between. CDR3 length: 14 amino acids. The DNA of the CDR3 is TGCGCCAGCAGCGAGACAAGAGGGACGGATACGCAGTATTTT. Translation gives CASSETRGTDTQYF.

CDR3 protein: CASSSRDRVNYGYTF. CDR3 nucleotides: TGTGCCAGCAGCTCACGGGACAGGGTGAACTATGGCTACACCTTC. The chain recombines TRBV13 with TRBJ1-2, with 9 nucleotides matching TRBD1. CDR3 length: 15 amino acids. Per the germline V gene, CDR1 is PRHDT and CDR2 is FYEKMQ (reference sequence). The V segment lost 4 bases and the J segment 2 bases; nucleotides outside the gene matches: 5.

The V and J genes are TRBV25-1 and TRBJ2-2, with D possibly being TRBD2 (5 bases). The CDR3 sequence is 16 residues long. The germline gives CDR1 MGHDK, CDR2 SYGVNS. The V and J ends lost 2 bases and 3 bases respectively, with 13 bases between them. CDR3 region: CASSEKTGLYTGELFF. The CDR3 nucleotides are TGTGCCAGCAGTGAAAAAACCGGACTGTACACCGGGGAGCTGTTTTTT.

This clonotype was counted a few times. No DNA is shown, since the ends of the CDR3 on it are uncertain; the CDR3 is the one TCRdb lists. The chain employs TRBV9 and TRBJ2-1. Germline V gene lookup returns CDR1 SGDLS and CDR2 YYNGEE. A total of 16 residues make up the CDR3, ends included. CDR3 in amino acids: CASGGAGNIQYFEQFF.

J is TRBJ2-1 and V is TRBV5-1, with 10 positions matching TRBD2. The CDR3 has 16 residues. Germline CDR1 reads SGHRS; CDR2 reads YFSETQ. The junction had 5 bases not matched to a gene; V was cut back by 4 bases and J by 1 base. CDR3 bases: TGCGCCAGCAGCGGGAGCGGGGGGGCATCCTACAATGAGCAGTTCTTC. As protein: CASSGSGGASYNEQFF.

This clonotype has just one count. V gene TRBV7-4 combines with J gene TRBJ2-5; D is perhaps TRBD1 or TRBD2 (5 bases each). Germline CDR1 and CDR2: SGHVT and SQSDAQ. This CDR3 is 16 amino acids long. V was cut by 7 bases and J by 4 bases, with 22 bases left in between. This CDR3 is CASNWGTSPTGETQYF. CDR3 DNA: TGTGCCAGCAACTGGGGGACGAGCCCTACCGGAGAGACCCAGTACTTC.

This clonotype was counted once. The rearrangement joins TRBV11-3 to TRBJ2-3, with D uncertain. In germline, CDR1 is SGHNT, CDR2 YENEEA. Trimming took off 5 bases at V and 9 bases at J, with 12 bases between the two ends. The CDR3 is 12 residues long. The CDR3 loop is CASSPRPGTQYF. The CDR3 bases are TGTGCCAGCAGCCCGAGGCCCGGGACGCAGTATTTT.

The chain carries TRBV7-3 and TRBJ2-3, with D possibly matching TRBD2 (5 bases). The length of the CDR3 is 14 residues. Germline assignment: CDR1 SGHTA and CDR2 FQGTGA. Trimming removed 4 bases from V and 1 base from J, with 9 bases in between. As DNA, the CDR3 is TGTGCCAGCAGCTCCTTGGGAGGCACAGATACGCAGTATTTT. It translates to CASSSLGGTDTQYF.

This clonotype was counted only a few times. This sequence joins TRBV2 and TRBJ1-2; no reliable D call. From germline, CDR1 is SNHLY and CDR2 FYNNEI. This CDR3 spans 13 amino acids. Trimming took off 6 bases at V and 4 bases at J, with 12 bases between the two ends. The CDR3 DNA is TGTGCCAGCAGCAATACTGGGCTCTATGGCTACACCTTC. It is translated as CASSNTGLYGYTF.

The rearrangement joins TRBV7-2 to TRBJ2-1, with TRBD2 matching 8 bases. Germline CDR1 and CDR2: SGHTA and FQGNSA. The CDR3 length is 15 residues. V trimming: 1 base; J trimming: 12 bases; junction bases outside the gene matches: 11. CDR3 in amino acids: CASSLGVTSVDTQFF. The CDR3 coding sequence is TGTGCCAGCAGCTTAGGAGTGACTAGCGTAGATACGCAGTTCTTC.

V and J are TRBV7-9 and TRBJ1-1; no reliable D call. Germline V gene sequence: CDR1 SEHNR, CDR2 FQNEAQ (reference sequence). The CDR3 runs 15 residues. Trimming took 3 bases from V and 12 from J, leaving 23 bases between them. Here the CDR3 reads CASSFTRAMSSYSFF. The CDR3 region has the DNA TGTGCCAGCAGCTTTACTCGCGCAATGAGCAGTTATTCTTTCTTT.

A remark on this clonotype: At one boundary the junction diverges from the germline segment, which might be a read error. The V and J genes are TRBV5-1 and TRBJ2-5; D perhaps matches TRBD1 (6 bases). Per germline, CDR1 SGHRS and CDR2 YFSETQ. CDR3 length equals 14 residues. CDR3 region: CASSPPQGRKTQYF. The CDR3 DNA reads TGTGCCAGCAGCCCGCCACAGGGTAGAAAGACCCAGTACTTC.

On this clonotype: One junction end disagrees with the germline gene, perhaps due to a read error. CDR3 region: CASSLAGGPGTEHFF. DNA for the CDR3: TGTGCCAGCAGCTTAGCGGGAGGGCCCGGTACGGAGCATTTCTTC. The chain is built from TRBV7-8 and TRBJ2-1; 7 bases match TRBD2. CDR3 size: 15 residues. Germline loops: CDR1 SGHVS, CDR2 FQNEAQ.

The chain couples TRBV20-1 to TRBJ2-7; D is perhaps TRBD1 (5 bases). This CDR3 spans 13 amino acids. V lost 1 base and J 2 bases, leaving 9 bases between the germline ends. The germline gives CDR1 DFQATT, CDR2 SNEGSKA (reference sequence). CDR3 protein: CSARGDRTYEQYF. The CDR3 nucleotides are TGCAGTGCTAGAGGAGACAGAACCTACGAGCAGTACTTC.